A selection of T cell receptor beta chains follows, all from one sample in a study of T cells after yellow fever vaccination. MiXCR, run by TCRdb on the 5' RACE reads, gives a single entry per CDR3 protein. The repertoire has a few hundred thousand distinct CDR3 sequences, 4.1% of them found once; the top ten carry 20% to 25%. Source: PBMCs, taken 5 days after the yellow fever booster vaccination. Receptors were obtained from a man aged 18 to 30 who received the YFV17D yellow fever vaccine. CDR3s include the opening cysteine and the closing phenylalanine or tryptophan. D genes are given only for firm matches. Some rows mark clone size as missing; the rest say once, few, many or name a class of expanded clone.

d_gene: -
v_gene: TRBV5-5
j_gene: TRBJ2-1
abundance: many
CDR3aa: CATPFFLPGHRQFF
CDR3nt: TGTGCCACCCCCTTCTTCCTTCCGGGACACCGGCAGTTCTTC

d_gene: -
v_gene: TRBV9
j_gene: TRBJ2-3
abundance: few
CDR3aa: CASSPTMTTDTQYF
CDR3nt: TGTGCCAGCAGCCCCACTATGACCACAGATACGCAGTATTTT

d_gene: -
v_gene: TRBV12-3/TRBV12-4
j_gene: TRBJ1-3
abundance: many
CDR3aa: CASRPTGLSGNTIYF
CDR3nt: TGTGCCAGCAGACCCACAGGTCTCTCTGGAAACACCATATATTTT

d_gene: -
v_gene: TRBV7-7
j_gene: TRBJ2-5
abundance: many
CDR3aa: CASSLGPGQSSETQYF
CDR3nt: TGTGCTAGCAGCTTAGGGCCGGGGCAGTCCTCCGAGACCCAGTACTTC

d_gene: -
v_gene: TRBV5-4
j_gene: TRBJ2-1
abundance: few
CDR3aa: CASSPGGELNEQFF
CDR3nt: TGTGCCAGCAGCCCCGGTGGGGAATTGAATGAGCAGTTCTTC

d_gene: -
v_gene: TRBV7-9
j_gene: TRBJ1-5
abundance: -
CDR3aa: CASSLGSGLDQPQHF
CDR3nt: TGTGCCAGCAGCTTAGGGTCCGGGCTTGATCAGCCCCAGCATTTT

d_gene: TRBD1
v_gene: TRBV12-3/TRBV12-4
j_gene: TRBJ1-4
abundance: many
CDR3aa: CASSLGQVGEKLFF
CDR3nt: TGTGCCAGCAGTCTGGGACAGGTTGGTGAAAAACTGTTTTTT

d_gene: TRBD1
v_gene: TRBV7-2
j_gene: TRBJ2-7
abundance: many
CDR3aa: CASSSGTDYYEQYF
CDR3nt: TGTGCCAGCAGCTCCGGGACAGATTACTACGAGCAGTACTTC

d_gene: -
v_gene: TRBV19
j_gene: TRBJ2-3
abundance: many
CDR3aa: CASTGTFGPTDTQYF
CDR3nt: TGTGCCAGTACGGGGACATTCGGCCCCACAGATACGCAGTATTTT

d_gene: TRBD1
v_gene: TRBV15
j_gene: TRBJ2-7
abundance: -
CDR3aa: CATATDREYEQYF
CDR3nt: TGTGCCACCGCAACGGACAGGGAGTACGAGCAGTACTTC

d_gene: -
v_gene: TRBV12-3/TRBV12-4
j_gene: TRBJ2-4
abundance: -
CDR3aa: CASSLGLQAKNIQYF
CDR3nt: TGTGCCAGCAGTTTGGGGCTTCAAGCCAAAAACATTCAGTACTTC

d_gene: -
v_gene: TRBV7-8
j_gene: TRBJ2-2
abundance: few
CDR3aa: CASSLKDRRTGELFF
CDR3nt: TGTGCCAGCAGCTTAAAGGACAGAAGGACCGGGGAGCTGTTTTTT

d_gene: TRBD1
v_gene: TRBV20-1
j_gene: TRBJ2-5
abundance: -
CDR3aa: CSASNRGVSETQYF
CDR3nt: TGCAGTGCTTCCAACAGGGGGGTATCAGAGACCCAGTACTTC

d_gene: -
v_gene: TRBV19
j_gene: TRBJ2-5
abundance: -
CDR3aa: CASSIDRGRGVGETQYF
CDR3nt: TGTGCCAGTAGTATAGATCGGGGCAGGGGAGTTGGAGAGACCCAGTACTTC

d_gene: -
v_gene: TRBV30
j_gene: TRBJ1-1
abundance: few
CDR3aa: CAGGSNTEAFF
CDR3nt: TGTGCCGGCGGTTCGAACACTGAAGCTTTCTTT

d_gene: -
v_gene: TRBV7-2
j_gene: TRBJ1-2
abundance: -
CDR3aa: CASILDRRSGYTF
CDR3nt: TGTGCCAGCATCCTTGACAGGCGGTCGGGCTACACCTTC

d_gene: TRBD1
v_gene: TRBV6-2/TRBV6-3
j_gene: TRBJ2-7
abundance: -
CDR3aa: CASSHGQGITYEQYF
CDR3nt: TGTGCCAGCAGCCACGGACAGGGAATAACCTACGAGCAGTACTTC

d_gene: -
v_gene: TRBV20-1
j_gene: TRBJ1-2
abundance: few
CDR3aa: CSARDPNRVREDGYTF
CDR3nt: TGCAGTGCTAGAGACCCTAACAGGGTTCGGGAAGATGGCTACACCTTC

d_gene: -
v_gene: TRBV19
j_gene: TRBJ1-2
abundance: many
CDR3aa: CASSPDIYGYTF
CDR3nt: TGTGCCAGTAGCCCGGACATCTATGGCTACACCTTC

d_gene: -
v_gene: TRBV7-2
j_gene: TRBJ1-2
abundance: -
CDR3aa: CASTPAGRGYGYTF
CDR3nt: TGTGCCAGCACCCCCGCGGGGAGGGGCTATGGCTACACCTTC

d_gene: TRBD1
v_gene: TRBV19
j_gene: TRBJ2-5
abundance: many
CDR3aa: CASSITGGGETQYF
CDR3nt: TGTGCCAGTAGTATAACAGGGGGCGGAGAGACCCAGTACTTC

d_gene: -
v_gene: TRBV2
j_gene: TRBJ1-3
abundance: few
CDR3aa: CASSPNGVGNTIYF
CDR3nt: TGTGCCAGCAGTCCGAACGGGGTTGGAAACACCATATATTTT

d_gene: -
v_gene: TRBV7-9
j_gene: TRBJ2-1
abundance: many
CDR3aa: CASSSEYNYNEQFF
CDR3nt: TGTGCCAGCAGCTCCGAATACAATTACAATGAGCAGTTCTTC

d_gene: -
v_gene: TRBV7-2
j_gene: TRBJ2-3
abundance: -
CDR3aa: CASSKWVSTDTQYF
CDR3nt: TGTGCCAGCAGCAAATGGGTCAGCACAGATACGCAGTATTTT